This entry lists 27 T cell receptor beta chains sequenced from one sample in a study of spatial heterogeneity in lung cancer. Sample time point: sample taken at primary tumor resection. Each CDR3 protein gets one entry after TCRdb re-called the 5' RACE reads with MiXCR. The sample includes roughly 39,000 distinct CDR3 sequences, approximately 7.5% seen only once; the top ten take 25% to 35%. The sample in question was PBMCs, obtained at surgery. Source of these receptors: a male donor with early-stage non-small cell lung cancer.

The J gene is TRBJ2-5, the V gene TRBV5-1, with 10 bases that match TRBD1. Trimming cost V 3 bases and J 4 bases; bases outside gene matches: 6. The CDR3 covers 15 residues. Germline V gene data show CDR1 as SGHRS and CDR2 as YFSETQ. CDR3 region: CASSSGQGFGETQYF. DNA for the CDR3: TGCGCCAGCAGCTCGGGACAGGGGTTCGGAGAGACCCAGTACTTC.

The table lists this clonotype with many counts. The chain recombines TRBV24-1 with TRBJ2-1; D remains ambiguous. Trimming pared 2 bases from V and 0 bases from J, leaving 13 bases between. Germline loops: CDR1 KGHDR, CDR2 SFDVKD. The CDR3 runs 17 residues. The CDR3 DNA reads as TGTGCCACCAGTGATTACCCTTGGCGGAACTCCTACAATGAGCAGTTCTTC. Its translation is CATSDYPWRNSYNEQFF.

In this sample, this clonotype turned up many times. The chain is built from TRBV5-5 and TRBJ2-2; 9 bases agree with TRBD1. Germline V gives CDR1 SGHKS, CDR2 YYEKEE (reference sequence). The CDR3 length is 14 residues. The V gene end was trimmed by 7 bases and the J gene end by 0 bases; junction bases not matched to a gene: 1. DNA of the CDR3: TGTGCCAGCGGGGACAGGGCGAACACCGGGGAGCTGTTTTTT. Protein: CASGDRANTGELFF.

This clonotype was found a few times. The gene calls are TRBV7-8 and TRBJ2-7; 9 bases fit TRBD1. J lost 7 bases, V lost 4 bases, and 2 bases had no gene match. The CDR3 loop spans 12 amino acids. Germline V gives CDR1 SGHVS, CDR2 FQNEAQ. As DNA, the CDR3 is TGTGCCAGCAGCTATGGGACAGGGGAGCAGTACTTC. This sequence encodes CASSYGTGEQYF.

In its sample, this clonotype was seen many times. The V and J genes are TRBV10-3 and TRBJ1-1; D unresolved. Germline V CDR1 and CDR2: ENHRY, SYGVKD. Between the trimmed V and J ends, which lost 10 bases and 4 bases, there was a span of 7 bases. The CDR3 runs 10 residues. The CDR3 here is CASSGTEAFF. The CDR3 region has the DNA TGTGCCAGCTCGGGCACTGAAGCTTTCTTT.

In its sample, this clonotype was seen many times. The chain uses TRBV6-6 and TRBJ2-3; D is perhaps TRBD1 (5 bases). Trimming removed 3 bases from V and 3 bases from J, with 10 bases in between. This CDR3 has 14 residues. CDR1 is MNHNY, CDR2 SVGAGI, per germline (reference sequence). This chain's CDR3 is CASSYLQGTDTQYF. The CDR3 region has the DNA TGTGCCAGCAGTTATCTCCAGGGTACAGATACGCAGTATTTT.

Many counts were recorded for this clonotype. CDR3 sequence (DNA): TGTGCCAGCAGTTTGTCCCGCGGACAGGTGGACCTACGAGAGACCCAGTACTTC. It is translated as CASSLSRGQVDLRETQYF. The chain combines TRBV12-3 or TRBV12-4 with TRBJ2-5, with 7 nucleotides matching TRBD1. Trimming cost V 3 bases and J 4 bases; bases outside gene matches: 17. The CDR3 sequence is 18 residues long.

The genes are TRBV7-3 and TRBJ1-1, with D possibly matching TRBD1 (6 bases). Trimming removed 4 bases from V and 7 bases from J, with 16 bases in between. In germline, CDR1 is SGHTA, CDR2 FQGTGA. This CDR3 comprises 14 residues. The CDR3 sequence is CASSSTNTGSEAFF. The CDR3 region has the DNA TGTGCCAGCAGCTCCACAAATACAGGGAGTGAAGCTTTCTTT.

This chain uses TRBV6-2 or TRBV6-3 with TRBJ1-2, with D possibly TRBD1 on 6 matching bases. The CDR3 runs 14 residues. Germline lookup yields CDR1 MNHEY and CDR2 SVGEGT. Deletions cut 6 bases from V and 3 bases from J, with 14 bases between. In DNA, the CDR3 is TGTGCCAGCAGCAACGGACAGTACTACTATGGCTACACCTTC. It encodes CASSNGQYYYGYTF.

This clonotype has a count of ten or more. The chain joins TRBV11-3 to TRBJ1-1; no clear D. The germline V and J ends were trimmed by 3 bases and 6 bases, with 11 bases remaining between them. Germline-derived CDR1 and CDR2 are SGHNT and YENEEA. This CDR3 contains 13 residues. DNA for the CDR3: TGTGCCAGCAGCTTCGAGTATTCGGCTGAAGCTTTCTTT. Translating gives CASSFEYSAEAFF.

This clonotype has at least ten counts. The V and J genes are TRBV6-1 and TRBJ2-7, with 7 bases identical to TRBD2. From germline, CDR1 is MNHNS and CDR2 SASEGT. The CDR3 is 13 residues long. The ends lost 6 bases at V and 3 bases at J; junction bases unmatched: 5. CDR3 loop: CASSSGESYEQYV. The CDR3 region has the DNA TGTGCCAGCAGCAGCGGGGAGAGCTACGAGCAGTACGTC.

This clonotype was found many times. The gene calls are TRBV7-9 and TRBJ2-1; 7 bases line up with TRBD1. The CDR3 extends over 13 amino acids. The germline V gene encodes CDR1 SEHNR and CDR2 FQNEAQ (reference sequence). Trimming at V came to 4 bases and at J to 9 bases, leaving 6 bases not matched to a gene. The CDR3 loop reads CASSSTGPGEQFF. The CDR3 region has the DNA TGTGCCAGCAGCTCGACAGGGCCTGGTGAGCAGTTCTTC.

This clonotype was counted only a few times. V and J are TRBV18 and TRBJ2-2, with 7 bases aligning to TRBD2. The junction had 8 bases not matched to a gene; V was cut back by 4 bases and J by 6 bases. CDR3 length: 15 residues. The germline gives CDR1 KGHSH, CDR2 LQKENI. The CDR3 bases are TGTGCCAGCTCACGGTCTAGCGGAGAGTCCGGGGAGCTGTTTTTT. It is translated as CASSRSSGESGELFF.

This chain links TRBV20-1 with TRBJ1-4; D may be TRBD1 (5 bases). The CDR3 covers 13 residues. Germline CDR1 and CDR2: DFQATT and SNEGSKA (reference sequence). Trimming pared 5 bases from V and 6 bases from J, leaving 13 bases between. The CDR3 loop reads CSAPLRGDEKLFF. The CDR3, as DNA: TGCAGTGCTCCCCTGCGGGGGGATGAAAAACTGTTTTTT.

This clonotype was seen repeatedly, ten times or more. The chain employs TRBV12-3 or TRBV12-4 and TRBJ2-3; 8 nucleotides line up with TRBD2. This CDR3 is built from 15 residues. Unmatched junction bases numbered 5, after V lost 5 bases and J lost 1 base. Written as DNA, the CDR3 is TGTGCCAGCAGTCTAAGACTAGCGCGCACAGATACGCAGTATTTT. Translated, it gives CASSLRLARTDTQYF.

This clonotype was seen many times. This rearrangement joins TRBV10-3 to TRBJ1-6; tentatively, D is TRBD1 (5 bases). Germline CDR1 and CDR2: ENHRY and SYGVKD. V lost 0 bases to trimming and J lost 5 bases, with 8 bases between them. CDR3 size: 15 residues. The CDR3 here is CAISESQGNNSPLHF. As DNA, the CDR3 is TGTGCCATCAGTGAGTCCCAGGGAAATAATTCACCCCTCCACTTT.

This clonotype was recorded many times. The J gene is TRBJ2-7, the V gene TRBV4-3, with TRBD2 as a possible D gene (6 bases). Germline V gene data show CDR1 as LGHNA and CDR2 as YSLEER. The CDR3 is 14 residues long. Trimming took off 0 bases at V and 6 bases at J, with 12 bases between the two ends. CDR3 region: CASSQDRYGGEQYF. DNA for the CDR3: TGCGCCAGCAGCCAAGATCGGTACGGGGGCGAGCAGTACTTC.

This clonotype was counted at least ten times. This rearrangement joins TRBV6-2 or TRBV6-3 to TRBJ2-1; the match to TRBD2 covers 11 bases. Germline-derived CDR1 and CDR2 are MNHEY and SVGEGT. After removal of 5 bases from V and 9 bases from J, the junction contained 12 bases not matched to a gene. This CDR3 has 16 amino acids. CDR3 protein: CASSRLAGNRRIEQFF. The CDR3 DNA sequence: TGTGCCAGCAGTCGACTAGCGGGAAATCGAAGGATTGAGCAGTTCTTC.

J is TRBJ1-2 and V is TRBV5-1; TRBD1 matches 8 bases. Losses at the gene ends were 0 bases for V and 10 bases for J; bases not matched to a gene: 2. Per germline, CDR1 SGHRS and CDR2 YFSETQ. This CDR3 region has 12 residues. CDR3 DNA: TGCGCCAGCAGCTTGGCACAGGGGGACTACACCTTC. Protein: CASSLAQGDYTF.

This clonotype was seen a few times. The chain has TRBV30 and TRBJ1-5; D is undetermined. This CDR3 comprises 13 residues. Germline V lookup: CDR1 GTSNPN, CDR2 SVGIG (reference sequence). The CDR3 DNA reads as TGTGTCTGCTCGCATGGAAGCAATCAGCCCCAGCATTTT. It encodes CVCSHGSNQPQHF.

Only a few counts were recorded for this clonotype. The V call is TRBV20-1, the J call TRBJ1-2; unclear D gene. CDR3 length: 11 amino acids. Germline V gives CDR1 DFQATT, CDR2 SNEGSKA (reference sequence). V lost 1 base and J 8 bases, leaving 8 bases between the germline ends. CDR3: CSARVAHGYTF. In DNA, the CDR3 is TGCAGTGCTAGAGTTGCCCACGGCTACACCTTC.

This clonotype was seen ten or more times. The chain couples TRBV14 to TRBJ1-1, with D unclear. CDR3 length: 13 amino acids. V was trimmed by 4 bases and J by 4 bases, leaving 10 bases between them. Germline-derived CDR1 and CDR2 are SGHDN and FVKESK. The CDR3 loop reads CASSLFGPTEAFF. The CDR3 coding sequence is TGTGCCAGCAGCCTCTTCGGGCCCACTGAAGCTTTCTTT.

In its sample, this clonotype was seen a few times. The V and J genes are TRBV6-2 or TRBV6-3 and TRBJ2-5, with 12 bases identical to TRBD2. The CDR3 covers 14 residues. Germline-derived CDR1 and CDR2 are MNHEY and SVGEGT. Losses at the gene ends were 6 bases for V and 4 bases for J; bases not matched to a gene: 3. CDR3 region: CASSQTSGRETQYF. DNA for the CDR3: TGTGCCAGCAGCCAGACTAGCGGGAGAGAGACCCAGTACTTC.

This clonotype has at least ten counts. The rearrangement joins TRBV7-9 to TRBJ2-3, with D unresolved. With 1 base removed from V and 2 bases from J, the gap between germline ends came to 10 bases. The CDR3 contains 15 residues. The germline gives CDR1 SEHNR, CDR2 FQNEAQ (reference sequence). CDR3 nucleotides: TGTGCCAGCAGCTTAGAAGGTGGCACCACAGATACGCAGTATTTT. Translation gives CASSLEGGTTDTQYF.

The chain has TRBV20-1 and TRBJ2-3; 10 nucleotides agree with TRBD1. With V trimmed by 6 bases and J by 1 base, 13 bases remained unmatched. The CDR3 consists of 17 residues. Germline CDR1 is DFQATT and CDR2 is SNEGSKA (reference sequence). The CDR3 coding sequence is TGCAGTGCCTCACAATCGGCCGGGACAGGGGGCACAGATACGCAGTATTTT. Amino acids: CSASQSAGTGGTDTQYF.

This clonotype was found many times. V gene TRBV20-1 combines with J gene TRBJ2-1; 12 bases fit TRBD2. Germline loops: CDR1 DFQATT, CDR2 SNEGSKA (reference sequence). V shed 5 bases, J shed 7 bases, and the junction held 9 bases outside the gene matches. The CDR3 spans 15 residues. The CDR3 spells CSAFKGTSGRNEQFF. In nucleotides, the CDR3 is TGCAGTGCTTTTAAGGGGACTAGCGGGCGGAATGAGCAGTTCTTC.

The CDR3 region is CASSPRSHYSYNEQFF. For the CDR3, the DNA is TGTGCCAGCAGCCCCCGCAGCCACTACTCCTACAATGAGCAGTTCTTC. V is TRBV7-9 and J is TRBJ2-1; no clear D. The CDR3 is made up of 16 amino acids. The V gene's germline CDR1 is SEHNR and CDR2 FQNEAQ (reference sequence). Trimming took off 5 bases at V and 0 bases at J, with 14 bases between the two ends.